Listed below are T cell receptor beta chains from one sample, sequenced in a study of OX40 agonist ivuxolimab in advanced cancers. Method: immunoSEQ multiplex PCR; TCRdb's copy keeps in-frame clones and lacks some. This table holds about 97,000 clones, about 86% found once. Sample: CD4+ or CD8+ T cells sorted from blood, taken in a trial of the OX40 agonist ivuxolimab. The receptor set was obtained from an adult with an advanced solid tumor such as melanoma, head and neck, liver or kidney cancer. Both conserved end residues are trimmed from each CDR3. The D gene is left open where the match is weak.

-	TRBV5-8	TRBJ2-2	ASSPTRVRSTGELF
TRBD1	TRBV28	TRBJ2-7	ASSTADRAEYEQY
TRBD1	TRBV10-1	TRBJ2-7	ASSGTGERNEQY
-	TRBV7-6	TRBJ1-1	ASSHPGGLNTEAF
-	TRBV15	TRBJ2-4	ATSTTGSVHIQY
-	TRBV6-6	TRBJ2-7	ASTTRRDRPYEQY
TRBD1	TRBV5-1	TRBJ1-4	ASSLKPPGQGATNEKLF
-	TRBV19	TRBJ1-1	ASSILSGDTEAF
TRBD1	TRBV19	TRBJ2-3	ASSITGVETDTQY
TRBD1	TRBV6-5	TRBJ2-7	ASSPGTGRYEQY
-	TRBV7-2	TRBJ1-1	ASSSTQVAAF
TRBD2	TRBV7-2	TRBJ2-1	ASSKLAGGFAYNEQF
TRBD1	TRBV7-9	TRBJ1-6	ASSPRDREDSPLH
-	TRBV4-1	TRBJ1-1	ASTPSQAVNTEAF
TRBD2	TRBV4-2	TRBJ2-1	ASSQVTSSTYNEQF
-	TRBV6-5	TRBJ2-7	ASSLQETYEQY
TRBD1	TRBV9	TRBJ1-3	ASSPTDRRNFLSSGNTIY
TRBD2	TRBV25-1	TRBJ2-3	ASSELAGVGTDTQY
-	TRBV14	TRBJ1-2	ASSQRQADGYT
-	TRBV6-5	TRBJ1-2	ASSNYRNYGYT
TRBD1	TRBV5-6	TRBJ1-2	ASSFGSRGQGGGYT
-	TRBV7-2	TRBJ1-3	ASSLATGLSGNTIY
-	TRBV5-1	TRBJ1-4	ASSQTATNEKLF
-	TRBV6-1	TRBJ2-7	ASSLYEQY
-	TRBV9	TRBJ1-2	ASSARSSLGYT
-	TRBV21-1	TRBJ2-7	ARNMTGRGPYEQY